Listed below are T cell receptor beta chains from one sample, sequenced in a study of shared clonotypes between healthy human individuals. This table comes from immunoSEQ multiplex PCR, and its TCRdb copy is limited to in-frame clones, with some not included. The data hold approximately 480,000 clones, with over 60% observed a single time. The sample consisted of PBMCs. The receptor set was obtained from a middle-aged woman in good health. Some clones in this sample may be carry-over from other donors' samples. The CDR3 runs from the conserved cysteine through the conserved F or W. Each record gives: J gene, V gene, CDR3 protein.

J: TRBJ1-4; V: TRBV18; CDR3: CASSPPAGRNEKLFF
J: TRBJ2-1; V: TRBV19; CDR3: CASSIDAETEQFF
J: TRBJ2-2; V: TRBV2; CDR3: CASSSTNTGELFF
J: TRBJ2-7; V: TRBV6-4; CDR3: CASSDFPTGGPNGSYEQYF
J: TRBJ1-2; V: TRBV28; CDR3: CASSFRQGISYTF
J: TRBJ1-2; V: TRBV5-6; CDR3: CASSFQGNYGYTF
J: TRBJ2-3; V: TRBV27; CDR3: CASTPPGQGKDTQYF
J: TRBJ2-1; V: TRBV11-2; CDR3: CASSPLRQGASDEQFF
J: TRBJ2-3; V: TRBV5-1; CDR3: CASSNGLAGLRADTQYF
J: TRBJ2-3; V: TRBV6-6; CDR3: CASSYSWNTDTQYF
J: TRBJ1-1; V: TRBV7-9; CDR3: CASSYDPQANTEAFF
J: TRBJ2-1; V: TRBV6-1; CDR3: CASSEESSYNEQFF
J: TRBJ1-3; V: TRBV18; CDR3: CASSPAWGARNAGNTIYF